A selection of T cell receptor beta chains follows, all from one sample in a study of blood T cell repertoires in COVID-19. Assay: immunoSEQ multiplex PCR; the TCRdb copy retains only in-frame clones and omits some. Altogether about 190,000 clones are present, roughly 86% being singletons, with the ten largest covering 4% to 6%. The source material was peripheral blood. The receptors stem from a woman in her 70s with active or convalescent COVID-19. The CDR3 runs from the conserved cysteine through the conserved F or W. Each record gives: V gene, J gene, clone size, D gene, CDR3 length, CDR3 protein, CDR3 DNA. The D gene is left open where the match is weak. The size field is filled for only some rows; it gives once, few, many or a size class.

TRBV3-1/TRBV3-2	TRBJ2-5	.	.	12	CASSQTRETQYF	TGTGCCAGCAGCCAAACCCGGGAGACCCAGTACTTC
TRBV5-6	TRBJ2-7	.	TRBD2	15	CASSLAGRTSLEQYF	TGTGCCAGCAGCCTAGCGGGACGGACGAGTCTGGAGCAGTACTTC
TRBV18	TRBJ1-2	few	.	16	CASSQNLRDKEQGYTF	TGTGCCAGCTCACAGAACCTCCGGGACAAGGAGCAGGGCTACACCTTC
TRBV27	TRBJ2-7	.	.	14	CASSLSAYSYEQYF	TGTGCCAGCAGTTTGAGCGCTTACTCCTACGAGCAGTACTTC
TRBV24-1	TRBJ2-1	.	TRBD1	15	CATRARQGVYNEQFF	TGTGCCACCAGAGCGCGACAGGGGGTATACAATGAGCAGTTCTTC
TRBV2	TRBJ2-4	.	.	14	CASSGETAKNIQYF	TGTGCCAGCAGTGGGGAGACAGCCAAAAACATTCAGTACTTC
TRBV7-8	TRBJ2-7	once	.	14	CASSPTGGVYEQYF	TGTGCCAGCAGCCCCACAGGTGGAGTTTACGAGCAGTACTTC
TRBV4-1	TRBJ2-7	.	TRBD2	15	CASSHSGRAVWEQYF	TGCGCCAGCAGCCACAGCGGGAGGGCGGTGTGGGAGCAGTACTTC
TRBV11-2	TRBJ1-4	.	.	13	CASSLTSVEKLFF	TGTGCCAGCAGCTTGACATCTGTAGAAAAACTGTTTTTT
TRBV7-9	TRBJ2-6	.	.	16	CASSYTQASGANVLTF	TGTGCCAGCAGCTATACACAGGCGTCCGGGGCCAACGTCCTGACTTTC
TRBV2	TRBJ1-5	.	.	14	CASRPLAGIQPQHF	TGTGCCAGCAGGCCCCTAGCGGGAATCCAGCCCCAGCATTTT
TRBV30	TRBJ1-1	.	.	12	CACLGRTDEAFF	TGTGCCTGCCTAGGAAGGACAGATGAAGCTTTCTTT
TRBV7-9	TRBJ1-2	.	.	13	CASSLGASYGYTF	TGTGCCAGCAGCTTAGGGGCGTCTTATGGCTACACCTTC
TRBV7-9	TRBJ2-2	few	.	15	CASSFAGRVTGELFF	TGTGCCAGCAGCTTCGCGGGGCGTGTAACCGGGGAGCTGTTTTTT
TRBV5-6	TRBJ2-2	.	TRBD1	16	CASSHGTGLFPGELFF	TGTGCCAGCAGCCACGGGACAGGTCTTTTTCCCGGGGAGCTGTTTTTT
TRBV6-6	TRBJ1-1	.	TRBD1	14	CASRPGTGNTEAFF	TGTGCCAGCAGACCCGGGACAGGGAACACTGAAGCTTTCTTT
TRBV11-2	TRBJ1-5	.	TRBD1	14	CASSSTGGNQPQHF	TGTGCCAGCAGCTCGACAGGGGGGAATCAGCCCCAGCATTTT
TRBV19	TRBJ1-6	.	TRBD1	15	CASSSRDSYNSPLHF	TGTGCCAGTAGTAGCCGGGACAGCTATAATTCACCCCTCCACTTT
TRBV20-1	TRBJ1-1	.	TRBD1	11	CSARQGTEAFF	TGCAGTGCAAGACAGGGAACTGAAGCTTTCTTT
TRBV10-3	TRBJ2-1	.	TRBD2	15	CAISEGTSGSDEQFF	TGTGCCATCAGTGAGGGGACTAGCGGGAGCGATGAGCAGTTCTTC
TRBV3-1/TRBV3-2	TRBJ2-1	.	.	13	CASSQGTGDEQFF	TGTGCCAGCAGCCAAGGGACTGGGGATGAGCAGTTCTTC
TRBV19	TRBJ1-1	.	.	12	CASSARATEAFF	TGTGCCAGTAGTGCCAGGGCCACTGAAGCTTTCTTT
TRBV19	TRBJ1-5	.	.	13	CATSGVRNQPQHF	TGTGCCACCTCAGGGGTCCGCAATCAGCCCCAGCATTTT
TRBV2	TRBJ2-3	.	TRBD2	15	CASSDSGRAADTQYF	TGTGCCAGCAGTGATAGCGGGAGGGCCGCAGATACGCAGTATTTT
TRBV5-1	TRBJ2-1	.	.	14	CASRAGSGGNEQFF	TGCGCCAGCAGGGCCGGGAGCGGAGGCAATGAGCAGTTCTTC
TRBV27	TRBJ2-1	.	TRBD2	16	CASSHIAGTIHNEQFF	TGTGCCAGCAGTCATATAGCGGGAACAATCCACAATGAGCAGTTCTTC
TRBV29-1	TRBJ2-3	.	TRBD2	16	CSVHGASGGGTDTQYF	TGCAGCGTCCATGGGGCCAGCGGGGGCGGCACAGATACGCAGTATTTT
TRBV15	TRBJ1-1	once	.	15	CATSRDLGGRTEAFF	TGTGCCACCAGCAGAGATCTGGGAGGCAGGACTGAAGCTTTCTTT
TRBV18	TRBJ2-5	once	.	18	CASSPLSQGRGTQETQYF	TGTGCCAGCTCACCCCTCAGCCAGGGTCGGGGGACGCAAGAGACCCAGTACTTC
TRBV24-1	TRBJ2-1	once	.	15	CATSDGRAPYNEQFF	TGTGCCACCAGTGACGGGCGGGCCCCCTACAATGAGCAGTTCTTC
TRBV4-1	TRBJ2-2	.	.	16	CASSSVGGADTGELFF	TGCGCCAGCAGCTCGGTAGGAGGGGCAGACACCGGGGAGCTGTTTTTT
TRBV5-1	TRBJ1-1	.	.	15	CASSLTGMQGTEAFF	TGCGCCAGCAGCCTTACAGGGATGCAGGGCACTGAAGCTTTCTTT
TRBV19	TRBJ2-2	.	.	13	CASSIPGTGELFF	TGTGCCAGTAGTATCCCGGGTACCGGGGAGCTGTTTTTT
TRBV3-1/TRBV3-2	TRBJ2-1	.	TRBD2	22	CASSRQLGIPGLAGVRYNEQFF	TGTGCCAGCAGCCGACAACTGGGGATTCCGGGACTAGCGGGAGTTCGGTACAATGAGCAGTTCTTC
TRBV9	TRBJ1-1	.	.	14	CASSEVGVNTEAFF	TGTGCCAGCAGCGAAGTCGGGGTTAACACTGAAGCTTTCTTT
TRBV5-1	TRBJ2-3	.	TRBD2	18	CASSFEGSGSLLADTQYF	TGCGCCAGCAGTTTCGAGGGTAGCGGGAGTCTCTTAGCAGATACGCAGTATTTT
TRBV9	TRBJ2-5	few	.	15	CASSVELAPSETQYF	TGTGCCAGCAGCGTCGAACTAGCTCCCTCGGAGACCCAGTACTTC
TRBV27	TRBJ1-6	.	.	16	CASTRTGVRYNSPLHF	TGTGCCAGCACCCGTACGGGGGTTCGGTATAATTCACCCCTCCACTTT
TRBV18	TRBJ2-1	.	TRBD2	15	CASSPGSGRFHEQFF	TGTGCCAGCTCACCGGGCAGCGGGAGGTTCCATGAGCAGTTCTTC
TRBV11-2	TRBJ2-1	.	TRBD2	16	CASSPGGTSNYNEQFF	TGTGCCAGCAGCCCAGGGGGGACTAGCAACTACAATGAGCAGTTCTTC
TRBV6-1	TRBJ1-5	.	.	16	CASSDTDRYIHQPQHF	TGTGCCAGCAGTGACACGGACAGATACATACATCAGCCCCAGCATTTT
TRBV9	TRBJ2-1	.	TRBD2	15	CASSVGGRLLNEQFF	TGTGCCAGCAGCGTAGGCGGGAGGCTCTTGAATGAGCAGTTCTTC